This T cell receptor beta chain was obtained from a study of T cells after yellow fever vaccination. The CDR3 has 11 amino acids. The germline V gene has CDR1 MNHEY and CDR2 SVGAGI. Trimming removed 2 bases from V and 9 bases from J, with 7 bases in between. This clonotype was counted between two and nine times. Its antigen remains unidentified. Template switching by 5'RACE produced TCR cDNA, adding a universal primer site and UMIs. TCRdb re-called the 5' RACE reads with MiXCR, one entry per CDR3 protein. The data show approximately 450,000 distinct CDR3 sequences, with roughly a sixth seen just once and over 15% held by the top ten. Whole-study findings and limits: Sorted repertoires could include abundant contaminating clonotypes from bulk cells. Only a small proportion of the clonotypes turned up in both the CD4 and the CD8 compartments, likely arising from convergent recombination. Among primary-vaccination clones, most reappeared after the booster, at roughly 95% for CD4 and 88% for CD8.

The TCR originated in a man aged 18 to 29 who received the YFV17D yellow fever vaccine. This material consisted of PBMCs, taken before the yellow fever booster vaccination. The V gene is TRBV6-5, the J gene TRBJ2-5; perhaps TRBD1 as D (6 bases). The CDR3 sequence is CASSYPGAQYF. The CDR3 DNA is TGTGCCAGCAGTTACCCAGGGGCCCAGTACTTC.